The table lists the clone carrying this T cell receptor beta chain with a few counts. This sample is part of a study of STAT5B mutations in CD4+ large granular lymphocyte leukemia. Sequenced by immunoSEQ multiplex PCR; TCRdb stores in-frame clones only, minus some. Seen here are over 30,000 clones, nearly 90% observed once, and the top ten hold roughly 3.3%. The V segment lost 0 bases and the J segment 5 bases; nucleotides outside the gene matches: 9. Germline loops: CDR1 SEHNR, CDR2 FQNEAQ (reference sequence). The CDR3 extends over 18 amino acids. Sequenced sample: CD4+ T cells from blood buffy coats. This clonotype was obtained from a human donor in good health. V is TRBV7-9 and J is TRBJ2-7; 14 bases fit TRBD2. The CDR3 sequence: CASSLAFTTSGRAHEQYF. Here the CDR3 DNA reads TGTGCCAGCAGCTTAGCCTTCACGACTAGCGGGAGGGCTCACGAGCAGTACTTC.